These T cell receptor beta chains were read from a single sample in a study of response to subunit inactivated influenza vaccine. TCRdb passed the RT-PCR reads through MiXCR, listing each CDR3 protein once. The repertoire has 450,000 to 700,000 distinct CDR3 sequences, 12% to 15% of them found once; the top ten carry more than 9.5%. Sequencing used PBMCs from blood, obtained less than 13 days after vaccination. Receptors originate from a man aged 50 to 59 who received an inactivated influenza vaccine. CDR3s include the opening cysteine and the closing phenylalanine or tryptophan. D genes are given only for firm matches. Size tells how often a clone was seen (once, few, many) or the class of an expanded clone, and some rows leave it out.

V,J,size,D,DNA,CDR3
TRBV10-3,TRBJ1-4,.,TRBD1,TGTGCCATCAGTCAGACAGGGGAAAAACTGTTTTTT,CAISQTGEKLFF
TRBV12-3/TRBV12-4,TRBJ2-1,.,TRBD2,TGTGCCAGCAGTCTAGCGGGAGGGATTCGGAATGAGCAGTTCTTC,CASSLAGGIRNEQFF
TRBV7-2,TRBJ2-1,few,.,TGTGCCAGCAGCCTAGTACATCGTCTCTACAATGAGCAGTTCTTC,CASSLVHRLYNEQFF
TRBV20-1,TRBJ1-1,few,TRBD1,TGCAGTGCTAGGAGGGGGCTAAGGAACACTGAAGCTTTCTTT,CSARRGLRNTEAFF
TRBV20-1,TRBJ2-3,.,TRBD2,TGCAGTGCAGGTAGCGGGAGAGCGGATACGCAGTATTTT,CSAGSGRADTQYF
TRBV7-8,TRBJ2-3,few,.,TGTGCCAGCAGCCTAAGGGTCAGGGGTGGCACAGATACGCAGTATTTT,CASSLRVRGGTDTQYF
TRBV7-2,TRBJ2-1,.,TRBD1,TGTGCCAGCAGCTTAGGACAGGGGTTTTGGTTTACTGAGCAGTTCTTC,CASSLGQGFWFTEQFF
TRBV6-1,TRBJ2-2,many,.,TGTGCCAGCGGGGGGCCGTACACCGGGGAGCTGTTTTTT,CASGGPYTGELFF
TRBV27,TRBJ2-3,few,.,TGTGCCAGCAGTTTGTTTCGGGATACAGATACGCAGTATTTT,CASSLFRDTDTQYF
TRBV28,TRBJ2-2,.,TRBD2,TGTGCCAGCAGTTTCCTAGCGGGTGATACCGGGGAGCTGTTTTTT,CASSFLAGDTGELFF
TRBV6-5,TRBJ1-1,.,.,TGTGCCAGCAGTTACTCGATCCAGGCGTACACTGAAGCTTTCTTT,CASSYSIQAYTEAFF
TRBV12-3/TRBV12-4,TRBJ2-3,many,.,TGTGCCAGCAGTTTAGGAGTTAGCCCTAGCACAGATACGCAGTATTTT,CASSLGVSPSTDTQYF
TRBV7-9,TRBJ1-5,.,.,TGTGCCAGCAGCCCGGAGGTCGGCAATCAGCCCCAGCATTTT,CASSPEVGNQPQHF
TRBV20-1,TRBJ1-2,.,TRBD1,TGCAGTGCTACCCGGGACAGGGGGCTATTAAGCTATGGCTACACCTTC,CSATRDRGLLSYGYTF
TRBV15,TRBJ2-3,.,TRBD1,TGTGCCACCAGCACGGACAGGGGGCGGACAGATACGCAGTATTTT,CATSTDRGRTDTQYF
TRBV12-3/TRBV12-4,TRBJ1-6,few,.,TGTGCCAGCAGTTTGAGTTACCGGGATTCACCCCTCCACTTT,CASSLSYRDSPLHF
TRBV12-3/TRBV12-4,TRBJ2-1,.,.,TGTGCCAGCAGTCAAGGGGCGCTTCGGGGGTTCTTC,CASSQGALRGFF
TRBV12-3/TRBV12-4,TRBJ2-7,few,TRBD1,TGTGCCAGCACCCTAGGGGGCCTCAGTCTCTACGAGCAGTACTTC,CASTLGGLSLYEQYF
TRBV20-1,TRBJ2-3,.,.,TGCAGTGCGCCTGAACTCGGAGATACGCAGTATTTT,CSAPELGDTQYF
TRBV7-9,TRBJ1-5,many,.,TGTGCCAGCAGCACCGAGGACGGGAATCAGCCCCAGCATTTT,CASSTEDGNQPQHF
TRBV7-6,TRBJ2-7,.,TRBD1,TGTGCCAGCAGCTTAGAAGGAGCCCAGGGGGCTAACGAGCAGTACTTC,CASSLEGAQGANEQYF
TRBV14,TRBJ2-1,.,.,TGTGCCAGCAGCCAAGTACTAATTTCTGAGCAGTTCTTC,CASSQVLISEQFF
TRBV11-2,TRBJ2-3,.,TRBD2,TGTGCCAGCAGCTTACGACTAGCGGTAGCTGGAGGAGATACGCAGTATTTT,CASSLRLAVAGGDTQYF
TRBV27,TRBJ2-3,.,.,TGTGCCAGCAGTGTTTTAGGGTCTCAGAGGACAGATACGCAGTATTTT,CASSVLGSQRTDTQYF
TRBV24-1,TRBJ2-2,.,.,TGTGCCACCACTGGGCCCGCGAACACCGGGGAGCTGTTTTTT,CATTGPANTGELFF
TRBV12-3/TRBV12-4,TRBJ1-1,few,.,TGTGCCAGCAGTTGGGGGGGGCTGACTGAAGCTTTCTTT,CASSWGGLTEAFF
TRBV10-3,TRBJ1-5,.,TRBD1,TGTGCCATCAGTGCTTTGGGAACAGGGGATCAGCCCCAGCATTTT,CAISALGTGDQPQHF
TRBV19,TRBJ1-2,.,TRBD1,TGTGCCAGCCTAGACAGGGGCTATGGCTACACCTTC,CASLDRGYGYTF
TRBV4-1,TRBJ2-1,few,.,TGCGCCAGCAGCCGCCTAGGCCTACTCTCCTACAATGAGCAGTTCTTC,CASSRLGLLSYNEQFF
TRBV5-6,TRBJ1-5,.,.,TGTGCCAGCAGCTCAACCGGGACCTTCAATCAGCCCCAGCATTTT,CASSSTGTFNQPQHF
TRBV7-2,TRBJ2-7,many,.,TGTGCCAGCAGCTTAGCTGCAGGGACCTACGAGCAGTACTTC,CASSLAAGTYEQYF
TRBV7-9,TRBJ2-7,many,TRBD2,TGCGCCAGCAGCTTGCGCGGGAGTTACGAGCAGTACTTC,CASSLRGSYEQYF
TRBV11-2,TRBJ2-7,.,TRBD2,TGTGCCAGCAGTTCCTCCAGCGGGAGTGCCTACGAGCAGTACTTC,CASSSSSGSAYEQYF
TRBV18,TRBJ1-1,many,.,TGTGCCAGCTCACCCTTGAACACTGAAGCTTTCTTT,CASSPLNTEAFF
TRBV7-8,TRBJ2-3,.,TRBD2,TGTGCCAGCAGCTTAGGAGGACTAGCCATCACAGATACGCAGTATTTT,CASSLGGLAITDTQYF
TRBV28,TRBJ2-7,many,.,TGTGCCAGCAGTTTGTTAGGGACCGTATCCTACGAGCAGTACTTC,CASSLLGTVSYEQYF
TRBV7-8,TRBJ2-3,.,.,TGTGCCAGCAGGGTAGGAGGGGGAGATACGCAGTATTTT,CASRVGGGDTQYF
TRBV18,TRBJ2-1,.,.,TGTGCCAGCTCACCACTGGGATCTAGTTATGAGCAGTTCTTC,CASSPLGSSYEQFF
TRBV3-1,TRBJ1-2,.,.,TGTGCCAGCAGCCTCTCAGCGTGGGGCGGCTATGGCTACACCTTC,CASSLSAWGGYGYTF
TRBV7-9,TRBJ1-2,.,.,TGTGCCAGCAGCTTCGGACCCGAGGGCTATGGCTACACCTTC,CASSFGPEGYGYTF
TRBV10-3,TRBJ2-1,once,TRBD1,TGTGCCATCAGTGAGTCGGCAGGGGGCTTGGTGAATGAGCAGTTCTTC,CAISESAGGLVNEQFF
TRBV7-2,TRBJ1-1,.,.,TGTGCCAGCAGCTCAGTAAGTGGAGGGAAAAACACTGAAGCTTTCTTT,CASSSVSGGKNTEAFF